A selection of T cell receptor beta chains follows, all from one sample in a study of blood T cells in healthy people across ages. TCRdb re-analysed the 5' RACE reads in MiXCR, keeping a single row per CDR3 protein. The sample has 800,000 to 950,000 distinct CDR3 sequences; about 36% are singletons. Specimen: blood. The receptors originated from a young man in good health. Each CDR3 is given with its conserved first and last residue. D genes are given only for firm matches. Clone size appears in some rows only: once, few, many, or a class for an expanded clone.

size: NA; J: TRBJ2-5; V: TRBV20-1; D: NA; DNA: TGCAGTGCGCATCTAGGGGCACAAGAGACCCAGTACTTC; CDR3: CSAHLGAQETQYF
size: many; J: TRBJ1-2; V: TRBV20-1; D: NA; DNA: TGCAGTGCCCGCCGGGACACCGGCTATGGCTACACCTTC; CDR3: CSARRDTGYGYTF
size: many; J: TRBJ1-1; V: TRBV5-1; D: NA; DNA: TGCGCCAGCAGCTTGGGCCCCAGCAAAGGGATGGGGAACGCTGAAGCTTTCTTT; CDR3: CASSLGPSKGMGNAEAFF
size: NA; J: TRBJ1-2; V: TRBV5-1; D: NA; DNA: TGCGTCAGCAGCTTTTCTCGGGGTCCGGACTATGGCTACACCTTC; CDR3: CVSSFSRGPDYGYTF
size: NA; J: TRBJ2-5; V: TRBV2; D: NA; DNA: TGTGCCAGCTCGGACTCTGGGGAGACCCAGTACTTC; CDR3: CASSDSGETQYF
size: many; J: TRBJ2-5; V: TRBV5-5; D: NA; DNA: TGTGCCAGCAGCGAACCCAGTCACAGCGGCCAAGAGACCCAGTACTTC; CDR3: CASSEPSHSGQETQYF
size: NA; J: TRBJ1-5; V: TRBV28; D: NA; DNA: TGTGCCAGTCGGGTGGGGACTCACAATCAGCCCCAGCATTTT; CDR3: CASRVGTHNQPQHF
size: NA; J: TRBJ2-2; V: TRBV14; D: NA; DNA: TGTGCCAGCAGCCCGCTCCGTTTTGCCACCGGGGAGCTGTTTTTT; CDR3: CASSPLRFATGELFF
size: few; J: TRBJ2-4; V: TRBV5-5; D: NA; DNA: TGTGCCAGCAGCGCTTGGGGGGAGGACCGGATCGGCAAAAACATTCAGTACTTC; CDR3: CASSAWGEDRIGKNIQYF
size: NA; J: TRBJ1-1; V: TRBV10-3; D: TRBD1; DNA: TGTGCCAGCAACAGGGGGCCGGACACTGAAGCTTTCTTT; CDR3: CASNRGPDTEAFF
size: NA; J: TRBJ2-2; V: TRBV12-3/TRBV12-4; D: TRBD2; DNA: TGTGCCAGCACTCCCCGGGGGGTTATATGGAACACCGGGGAGCTGTTTTTT; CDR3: CASTPRGVIWNTGELFF
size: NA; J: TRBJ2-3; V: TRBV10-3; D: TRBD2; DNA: TGTGCCATCAGTGAGTTGACTAGCGGGGCCACAGATACGCAGTATTTT; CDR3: CAISELTSGATDTQYF
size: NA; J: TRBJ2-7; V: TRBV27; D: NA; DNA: TGTGCCAGCAGTGTGGGGCAGGGGTGGGACGAGCAGTACTTC; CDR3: CASSVGQGWDEQYF
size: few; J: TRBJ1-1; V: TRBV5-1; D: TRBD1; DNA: TGCGCCAGCAGCTTTAGACAGGGTGTAACTGAAGCTTTCTTT; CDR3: CASSFRQGVTEAFF
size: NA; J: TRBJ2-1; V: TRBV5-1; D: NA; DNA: TGCGCCAGCAGCTTTGGATCGGGAGACTACAATGAGCAGTTCTTC; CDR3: CASSFGSGDYNEQFF
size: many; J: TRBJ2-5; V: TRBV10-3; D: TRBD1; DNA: TGTGCCATTGGACAGGGGGCATTAGACAGAGAGACCCAGTACTTC; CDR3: CAIGQGALDRETQYF
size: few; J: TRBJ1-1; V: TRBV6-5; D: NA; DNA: TGTGCCAGCAGTTACCTGGCGTTCGAGGAAAAAGCTTTCTTT; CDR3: CASSYLAFEEKAFF
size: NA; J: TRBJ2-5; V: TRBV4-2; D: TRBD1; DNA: TGTGCCAGCAGCCGAACAGGCGGACAGGGGATCTACAATGAGCAGTACTTC; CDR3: CASSRTGGQGIYNEQYF
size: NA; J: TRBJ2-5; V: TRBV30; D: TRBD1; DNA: TGTGCCTGGATCTCTGGGACAGGCCAAGAGACCCAGTACTTC; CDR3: CAWISGTGQETQYF
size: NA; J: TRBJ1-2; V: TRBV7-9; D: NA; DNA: TGTGCCAGCAGCCCCGGAGGGGAACGAGGCTACACCTTC; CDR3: CASSPGGERGYTF
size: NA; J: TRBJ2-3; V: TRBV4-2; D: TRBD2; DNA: TGTGCCAGCAGCCAAGATGGGGGCCCTAGCGGGGCCACAGATACGCAGTATTTT; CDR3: CASSQDGGPSGATDTQYF
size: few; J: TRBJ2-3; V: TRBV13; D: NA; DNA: TGTGCCAGCAGCACGGACGACGAAGGCACAGATACGCAGTATTTT; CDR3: CASSTDDEGTDTQYF
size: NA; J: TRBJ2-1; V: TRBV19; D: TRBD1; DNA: TGTGCCAGTAGTCTCCAGACAGGGGGCGCCTTTAATGAGCAGTTCTTC; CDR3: CASSLQTGGAFNEQFF
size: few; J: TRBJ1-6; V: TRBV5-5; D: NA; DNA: TGTGCCAGCAGCTTGAGACAGAATAATTCACCCCTCCACTTT; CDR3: CASSLRQNNSPLHF
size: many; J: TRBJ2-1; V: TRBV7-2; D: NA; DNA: TGTGCCAGCAGCTTAGCCGGGACCCGGAACAATGAGCAGTTCTTC; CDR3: CASSLAGTRNNEQFF
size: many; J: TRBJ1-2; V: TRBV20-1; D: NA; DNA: TGCAGTGCTAGAATTTCGGACGGGTCCTATGGCTACACCTTC; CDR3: CSARISDGSYGYTF
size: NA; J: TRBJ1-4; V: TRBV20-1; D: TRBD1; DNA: TGCAGTGCGACACAGGGGACTAATGAAAAACTGTTTTTT; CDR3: CSATQGTNEKLFF
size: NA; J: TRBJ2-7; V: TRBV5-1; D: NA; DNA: TGCGCCAGCACCCGGGACGCATCCTACGAGCAGTACTTC; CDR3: CASTRDASYEQYF
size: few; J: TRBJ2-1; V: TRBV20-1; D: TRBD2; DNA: TGCAGTGCTCGGACGACTAGCGGGGGTTTCAATGAGCAGTTCTTC; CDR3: CSARTTSGGFNEQFF
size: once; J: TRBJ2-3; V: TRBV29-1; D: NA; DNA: TGCAGCGTTGAATGGGGGTTTGCAGATACGCAGTATTTT; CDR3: CSVEWGFADTQYF
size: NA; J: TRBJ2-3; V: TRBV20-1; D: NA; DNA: TGCAGTGCTAGCCTCGGTGGCACAGATACGCAGTATTTT; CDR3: CSASLGGTDTQYF
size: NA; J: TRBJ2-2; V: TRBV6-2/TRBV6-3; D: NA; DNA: TGTGCCAGCAGTTACTCACACCAGGGATTTCCCGGGGAGCTGTTTTTT; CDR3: CASSYSHQGFPGELFF
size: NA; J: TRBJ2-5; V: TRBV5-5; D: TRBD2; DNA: TGTGCCAGCAGCTTGTGGCGGGGGGCATCAGAGACCCAGTACTTC; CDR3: CASSLWRGASETQYF
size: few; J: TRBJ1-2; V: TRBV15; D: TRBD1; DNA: TGTGCCACCAGCAGTACAGGGGGAAATGGGGGCTACACCTTC; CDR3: CATSSTGGNGGYTF
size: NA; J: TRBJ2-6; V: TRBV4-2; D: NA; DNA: TGTGCCAGCAGCCAACAACGGACCCAGTTTTCTGGGGCCAACGTCCTGACTTTC; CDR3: CASSQQRTQFSGANVLTF
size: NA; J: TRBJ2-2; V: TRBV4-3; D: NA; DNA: TGCGCCAGCAGCCAAACCGGGAGCTACACCGGGGAGCTGTTTTTT; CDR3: CASSQTGSYTGELFF
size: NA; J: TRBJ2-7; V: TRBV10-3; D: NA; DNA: TGTGCCATCAGGGTTTGGGGTGAGAGCTCCTACAATGAGCAGTACTTC; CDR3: CAIRVWGESSYNEQYF
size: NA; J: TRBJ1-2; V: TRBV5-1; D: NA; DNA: TGCGCCAGCAGCTTGGATGGAGGGCCGGATGGCTACACCTTC; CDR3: CASSLDGGPDGYTF
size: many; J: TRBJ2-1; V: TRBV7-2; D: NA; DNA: TGTGCCAGCAGCTACGGGACCGAGCAGTTCTTC; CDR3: CASSYGTEQFF
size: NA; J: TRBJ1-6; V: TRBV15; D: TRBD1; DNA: TGTGCCACCAGCCCCACAGGGGATTCACCCCTCCACTTT; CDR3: CATSPTGDSPLHF
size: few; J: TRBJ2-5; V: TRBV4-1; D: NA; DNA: TGCGCCAGCAGCCAAGATCGTGCGGAGCAAGAGACCCAGTACTTC; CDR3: CASSQDRAEQETQYF
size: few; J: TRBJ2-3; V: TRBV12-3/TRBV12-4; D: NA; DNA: TGTGCCAGCAGTTTGTGGGGGGCGCGAGATACGCAGTATTTT; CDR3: CASSLWGARDTQYF
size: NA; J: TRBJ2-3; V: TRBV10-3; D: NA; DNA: TGTGCCATCAGTGAGTCGAGGCAGGGGGGTAGAGATACGCAGTATTTT; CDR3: CAISESRQGGRDTQYF
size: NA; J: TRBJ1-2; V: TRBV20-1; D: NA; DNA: TGCAGTGCTAGAGGCAAAAACTATGGCTACACCTTC; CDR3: CSARGKNYGYTF
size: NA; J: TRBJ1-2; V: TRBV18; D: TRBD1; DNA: TGTGCCAGCTCACCGGGACAGGGCTCCCTGCTCTATGGCTACACCTTC; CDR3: CASSPGQGSLLYGYTF
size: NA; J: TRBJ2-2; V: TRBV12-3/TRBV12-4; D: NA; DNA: TGTGCCAGCAGGGACTACGCAGGGAGCCGGGAGCTGTTTTTT; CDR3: CASRDYAGSRELFF
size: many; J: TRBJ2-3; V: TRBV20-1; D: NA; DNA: TGCAGTGCTAGAGTCCCCGGAGACACAGATACGCAGTATTTT; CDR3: CSARVPGDTDTQYF
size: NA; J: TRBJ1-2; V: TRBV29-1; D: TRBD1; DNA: TGCAGCGTCGATACACAGGGGGACTATGGCTACACCTTC; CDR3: CSVDTQGDYGYTF
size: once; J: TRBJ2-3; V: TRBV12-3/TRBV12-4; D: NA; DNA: TGTGCCAGCAGCTACGGAGGGAGCACAGATGCGCAGTATTTT; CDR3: CASSYGGSTDAQYF
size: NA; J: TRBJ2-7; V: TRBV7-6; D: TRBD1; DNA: TGTGCCAGCAGCTTCCTTACAGGGGATTCCTTCAATGAGCAGTACTTC; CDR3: CASSFLTGDSFNEQYF
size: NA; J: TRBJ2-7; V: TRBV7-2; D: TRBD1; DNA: TGTACCAGCAGCGCCGGACAGGACTCCTACGAGCAGTACTTC; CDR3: CTSSAGQDSYEQYF
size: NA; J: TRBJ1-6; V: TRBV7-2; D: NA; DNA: TGTGCCAGCAGCTCAAGAGCGGGAAGCTCCTATAATTCACCCCTCCACTTT; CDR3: CASSSRAGSSYNSPLHF
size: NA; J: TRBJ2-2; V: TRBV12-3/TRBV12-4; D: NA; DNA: TGTGCCAGCAGCTCTCTAGCGGGGGAGCTGTTTTTT; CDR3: CASSSLAGELFF
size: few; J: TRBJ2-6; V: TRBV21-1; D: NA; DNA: TGTGCCAGCAGCATCCGAGCCTCAGGGTCTGGGGCCAACGTCCTGACTTTC; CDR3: CASSIRASGSGANVLTF
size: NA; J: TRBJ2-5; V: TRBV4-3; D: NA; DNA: TGCGCCAGCAGCCAAGATACCTCGGGCGAGACCCAGTACTTC; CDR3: CASSQDTSGETQYF
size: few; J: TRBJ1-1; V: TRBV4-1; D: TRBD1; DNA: TGCGCCAGCAGCCAAGAATGGGGAACCGGGACAGGGAACACTGAAGCTTTCTTT; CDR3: CASSQEWGTGTGNTEAFF
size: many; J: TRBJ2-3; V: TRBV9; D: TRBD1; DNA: TGTGCCAGCAGCGTGGAGGACAGGACTTACACAGATACGCAGTATTTT; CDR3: CASSVEDRTYTDTQYF
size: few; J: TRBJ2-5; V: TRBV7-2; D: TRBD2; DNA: TGTGCCAGCAGCTTAGACGCGGGGGAAGTGGAGACCCAGTACTTC; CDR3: CASSLDAGEVETQYF